This entry features one T cell receptor (beta chain) sequence. Sequencing was performed with immunoSEQ multiplex PCR; in TCRdb, only in-frame clones are kept and a portion is missing. Of roughly 250,000 clones listed, over 75% are singletons. This record comes from a study of blood T cell repertoires in COVID-19. Germline V CDR1 and CDR2: MRHNA, SNTAGT. This CDR3 has 15 residues. Germline trimming cut 2 bases from V and 2 bases from J; bases unmatched to any gene: 1. The sequenced sample was peripheral blood. The J gene is TRBJ2-3, the V gene TRBV6-4, with TRBD2 matching 10 bases. The TCR was taken from a woman between 25 and 40 years old with acute or convalescent COVID-19. This chain's CDR3 is CASSDGLADTDTQYF. The CDR3, as DNA: TGTGCCAGCAGTGACGGACTAGCGGACACAGATACGCAGTATTTT.